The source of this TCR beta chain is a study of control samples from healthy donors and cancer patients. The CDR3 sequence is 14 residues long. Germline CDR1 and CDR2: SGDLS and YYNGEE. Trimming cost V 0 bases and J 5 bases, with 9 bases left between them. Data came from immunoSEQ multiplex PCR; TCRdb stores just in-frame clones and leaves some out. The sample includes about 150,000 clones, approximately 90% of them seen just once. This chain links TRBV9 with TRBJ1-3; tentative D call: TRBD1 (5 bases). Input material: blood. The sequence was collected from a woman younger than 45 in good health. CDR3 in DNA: TGTGCCAGCAGCGTAGGGGGGACTAGAAACACCATATATTTT. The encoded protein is CASSVGGTRNTIYF.